This TCR beta chain was recovered during a study of T cell responses to AZD1222 COVID-19 vaccine. Germline V CDR1 and CDR2: SGHTA, FQGNSA. The CDR3 sequence is 15 residues long. V dropped 3 bases and J dropped 2 bases, with 11 bases sitting between them. The assay was immunoSEQ multiplex PCR, and TCRdb's table has in-frame clones only and misses some. The data show under 200,000 clones, more than 85% seen once. This sequence was found in an adult in good health. The sample here was peripheral blood, taken on day 0 of AZD1222 vaccination. The chain uses TRBV7-2 and TRBJ1-5, with D possibly being TRBD1 (5 bases). CDR3 in DNA: TGTGCCAGCAGCTTTGGAGGGGCTCGCAATCAGCCCCAGCATTTT. Translation: CASSFGGARNQPQHF.